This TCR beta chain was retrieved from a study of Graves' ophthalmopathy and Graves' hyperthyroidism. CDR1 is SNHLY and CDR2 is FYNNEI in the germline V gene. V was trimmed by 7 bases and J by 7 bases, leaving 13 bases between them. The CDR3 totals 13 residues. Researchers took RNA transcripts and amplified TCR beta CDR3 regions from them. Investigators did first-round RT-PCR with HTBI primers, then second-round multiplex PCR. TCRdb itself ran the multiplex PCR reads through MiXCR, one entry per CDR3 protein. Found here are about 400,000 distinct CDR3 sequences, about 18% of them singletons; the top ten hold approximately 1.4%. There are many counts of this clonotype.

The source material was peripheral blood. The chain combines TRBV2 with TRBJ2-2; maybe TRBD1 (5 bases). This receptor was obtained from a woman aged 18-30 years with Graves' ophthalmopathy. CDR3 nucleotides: TGTGCCAGCAACGCTGGGGCCCTCGGGGAGCTGTTTTTT. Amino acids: CASNAGALGELFF.